The subject of this entry is one T cell receptor (beta chain). Its antigen is currently unknown. Repertoires were generated with immunoSEQ multiplex PCR, while TCRdb's copy carries only in-frame clones and drops some. The repertoire table contains approximately 9,600 clones. This sample was taken from a study of synovial regulatory T cells in juvenile arthritis. Study-wide results and limits: Largely private between patients, iaTreg TCR repertoires showed partial overlap with synovial Teff and blood CPL repertoires.

Sequenced input: Treg cells from blood. The subset here: remaining (HLA-DR-negative) circulating blood Treg cells. This receptor was taken from a donor younger than 35 with juvenile idiopathic arthritis.

CDR3 in amino acids: CASSYTWGNEQFF. V gene TRBV7-3 combines with J gene TRBJ2-1. CDR1 is SGHTA and CDR2 is FQGTGA in the germline V gene. The CDR3 has 13 residues. DNA is not on record. Filled out from reference TRBV7-3 and TRBJ2-1, the complete variable domain reads GAGVSQTPSNKVTEKGKYVELRCDPISGHTALYWYRQSLGQGPEFLIYFQGTGAADDSGLPNDRFFAVRPEGSVSTLKIQRTERGDSAVYLCASSYTWGNEQFFGPGTRLTVL.